This T cell receptor beta chain is drawn from a study of cytomegalovirus exposure and HLA in healthy donors (TCRdb year 2017). Study-level background: An earlier analysis of roughly 610 of the donors reported 276 Gb of sequence data and around 120 million unique TCR beta sequences obtained from roughly 180 million T cells. An early release covering roughly 580 HLA-typed donors comprised 250 to 350 gigabases of sequencing data and approximately 85 million unique TCR sequences. Of the 350 to 450 genotyped donors, 70% to 90% were placed in the genetic ancestry cluster associated with self-reported Caucasian donors. The study aimed to test whether cataloging public T cell receptors could reveal signatures of past pathogen exposure. Using immunosequencing, the study profiled T cell repertoires from 500 to 800 subjects and related those repertoires to cytomegalovirus serostatus. Besides the first cohort of hundreds of subjects, a separate validation cohort made up of 120 different subjects was used. To predict cytomegalovirus infection status, the study brought together high-throughput TCR immunosequencing, statistical association of individual TCRs with disease status, and machine learning. To study patterns of TCR occurrence, a later analysis re-analyzed previously published TCR beta repertoires from 700 or so donors and added high-resolution HLA genotyping. In the later analysis, no new phenotypic data were used to find candidate immune exposures; instead, reliance was placed on TCR beta sequences and their occurrence across donors. To decide whether each TCR beta V gene segment behaved as functional or pseudogenic, an earlier analysis of 587 of the donors relied on high-throughput TCR beta sequencing. Donor age, sex, ethnicity and CMV serostatus were collected together with the repertoire data. A later genetic analysis used genome-wide SNP genotypes for about 60% of the roughly 700 donors, treating that subset as a discovery cohort. All discovery cohort repertoires had been generated using a single sequencing platform. HLA typing covered class I and class II loci at four-digit resolution. The number of donors typed differed by locus, with about 629-630 for A, B, C, DRB1 and DQB1, roughly 550 for DQA1, approximately 570 for DPA1, and about 450 for DPB1. A handful of DR-DQ haplotypes were treated as single units for association and clustering because of strong linkage in the cohort. On average, about 240,000 unique TCR beta nucleotide sequences were sequenced per donor among more than 350 genotyped donors of the cohort, with about 17% of those sequences being non-productive. General conclusions and limits of the study: The study listed 164 TCR beta chains as associated with cytomegalovirus. The presence/absence analyses assumed that sequencing depth was roughly uniform across donors, and that assumption may not be true. The sequencing pipeline was judged likely to have produced a cluster of highly shared sequence variants as a technical artifact. Because counts were too low, about 18 rarely observed V segments, including chromosome 9 orphons, were left out of the earlier analysis of 587 of the donors. Only TCR beta chains were sequenced in this cohort, and the absence of alpha or paired-chain data limited detectable features. Three of the identified cytomegalovirus-associated TCR beta chains were confirmed in vitro to be specific for cytomegalovirus antigens. An earlier analysis of some 560 of the donors showed that most TCR beta V segments appeared in productive rearrangements either about 87% or about 30% of the time, which broadly matched IMGT annotations. A later genetic analysis reported fewer N-insertions in productive TCRs among donors in an Asian-associated ancestry cluster than the roughly 670-donor mean. According to a later analysis, parvovirus B19, influenza, CMV and Epstein-Barr virus appeared linked to several top co-occurrence clusters. A later analysis found that TCR association rates varied across HLA loci, with DRB1 alleles showing the most associated TCRs and HLA-C alleles the fewest. Compared with equally common non-associated chains, HLA-associated TCR beta chains in a later analysis were more clonally expanded and had lower generation probabilities. A further reported finding was that TCR beta sequences accurately predicted the HLA-A and HLA-B alleles for most subjects in the first cohort. In a later genetic analysis, a missense DCLRE1C variant was associated with V-gene and J-gene trimming of TCR beta chains, and the association was replicated in an independent cohort. Across donors, most TCR sequences were observed very rarely, whereas some public TCRs were present in many individuals. In a later analysis, some 18,000 TCR beta sequences were associated with specific HLA alleles at a false discovery rate of 0.05. The classifier was reported to diagnose cytomegalovirus status with high specificity and sensitivity in both the original cohort and the validation cohort. It was suggested by the authors that the approach could potentially be generalized to other disease states and immunological phenotypes. In a later analysis, most CMV-associated TCR beta chains were found to appear HLA-restricted, with HLA associations seemingly driven largely by CMV exposure. Correlated functional status among segregating V segments might reflect linkage disequilibrium, but an unknown experimental factor could not be ruled out. HLA typing was unavailable for some donors at each locus, so association tests used only the typed subset. Because the 87-base-pair reads could not distinguish some IMGT-functional V segments, including TRBV6-2 and TRBV6-3, those segments were excluded. For the cohort, immune exposure information was limited to CMV serostatus. Strong co-occurrence of HLA alleles, especially DR and DQ, made assigning TCR associations to individual alleles difficult.

The cohort consisted of hundreds of healthy bone marrow donors. At the time of sampling, all cohort members were nominally healthy, though unrecorded immune exposures were likely present. The donor tested CMV seronegative and was one of the 352 seronegative cohort members. A peripheral blood sample was provided by each donor, and peripheral blood mononuclear cells were used for TCR beta sequencing. Genomic DNA was extracted from the blood cell samples with the Qiagen DNeasy Blood Extraction Kit. CDR1 and CDR2 are drawn from the germline V gene: MNHEY, SVGAGI. Relative to germline, V is missing 0 bases and J is missing 8 bases, with 6 bases of the junction outside any gene match. Inclusive of the bounding cysteine and phenylalanine, the CDR3 is 15 residues long. CDR3 DNA is the only sequence kept; it has 45 bases, read in frame from the first base. In regard to this clone: It has no known antigen specificity. Base qualities are not provided; no much larger clone lies one nucleotide away.

The receptor library was made with the immunoSEQ multiplex PCR assay. A mixture of 60 forward primers for TCR Vbeta segments and 13 reverse primers for TCR Jbeta segments was used in the multiplex PCR. A multiplex PCR assay on genomic DNA amplified the CDR3 region of rearranged TCR beta genes. The Illumina HiSeq System was used to sequence the amplified TCR beta libraries as 87-base-pair reads. The study's processing was this. A later analysis tallied approximately 87 million unique TCR beta chains across the 666 repertoires, and approximately 9.9 million of those chains were shared by two or more donors. Raw reads were error-corrected and collapsed into unique sequences by a nearest-neighbor algorithm in which closely related sequences were merged to remove PCR and sequencing errors. Alignment of CDR3 sequences to IMGT reference sequences was used to assign V, D and J gene segments. Each retained sequence needed at least a six-nucleotide match to both a V gene segment and a J gene segment. Rearrangements were called productive when the CDR3 lacked stop codons and stayed in frame with V and J; all others were non-productive. Following IMGT convention, CDR3 was defined as the stretch from the second conserved V-encoded cysteine to the conserved J-encoded phenylalanine. In an earlier analysis of around 540 of the donors, sequences lacking an unambiguous match to a single V gene segment were excluded. An earlier analysis of several hundred of the donors classified V segments as functional when productive rearrangements were above 56.7% and as segregating when the standard deviation between donors was above 5%. A statistical classification framework was developed to diagnose cytomegalovirus status using the catalog of TCR beta chain sequences. In a later analysis, V and J genes were assigned by comparing TCR nucleotide sequences against IMGT/GENE-DB human TR gene sequences. A later analysis assigned CDR3 sequences and most-parsimonious VDJ recombination scenarios with the TCRdist pipeline. In a later analysis, each TCR beta chain was defined by its CDR3 amino acid sequence together with its V-gene family, and reads lacking a unique V-gene family were excluded. A later analysis removed nearly 600 highly shared, low-generation-probability nucleotide sequences to deal with suspected cross-contamination and a sequencing artifact. For each public chain, a later analysis derived a clonal expansion index from normalized ranks of inferred template counts within each repertoire. A later analysis computed generation probabilities with a VDJ recombination model fitted to out-of-frame rearrangements, and checked the results against IGoR. In a later analysis, TCR-TCR, TCR-HLA and TCR-CMV co-occurrence was scored with hypergeometric tests, and a repertoire-size bias correction was applied to TCR pairs. To estimate false discovery rates, a later analysis permuted the HLA or CMV assignments 20 times. A later analysis grouped co-occurring TCRs with DBSCAN, adding TCRdist sequence similarity when clustering within HLA-allele-positive subsets. Repertoires with fewer than 30,000 or more than 120,000 public chains were left out of co-occurrence clustering, as were a few repertoires with anomalous nucleotide sharing. This is the immuneACCESS table as TCRdb keeps it, with only in-frame sequences that have V and J called. A part of the clones is gone; compared with another copy, unresolved V genes explain less than half, and the rest is unexplained. The V and J calls and clone size come from that table; D and trimming were worked out from the DNA. The sample has 150,000 to 200,000 clones on record, 75% of them singletons. The ten largest clones capture just under 5% of the sample.

The sequenced sample was PBMCs. The chain links TRBV6-5 with TRBJ2-3, with 9 bases matching TRBD2. The TCR sequence derives from a male donor in good health and CMV-seronegative. The CDR3 reads CASSYSGGGAGTQYF. The nucleotides are TGTGCCAGCAGTTACTCAGGCGGGGGGGCGGGTACGCAGTATTTT.